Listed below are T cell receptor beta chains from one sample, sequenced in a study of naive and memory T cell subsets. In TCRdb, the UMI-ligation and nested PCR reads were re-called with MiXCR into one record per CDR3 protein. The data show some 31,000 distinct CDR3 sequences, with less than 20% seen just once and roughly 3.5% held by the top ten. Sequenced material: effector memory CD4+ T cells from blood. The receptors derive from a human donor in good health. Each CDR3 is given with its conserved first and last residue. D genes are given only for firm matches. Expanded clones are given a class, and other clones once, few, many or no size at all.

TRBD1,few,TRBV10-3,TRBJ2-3,CAISESMGQGRDTQYF,TGTGCCATCAGTGAGTCGATGGGACAGGGAAGGGATACGCAGTATTTT
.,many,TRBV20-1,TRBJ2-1,CSARTFNEQFF,TGCAGTGCTAGAACCTTCAATGAGCAGTTCTTC
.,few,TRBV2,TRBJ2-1,CASGTRSYNEQFF,TGTGCCAGCGGGACTCGCTCCTACAATGAGCAGTTCTTC
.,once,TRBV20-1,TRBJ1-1,CSARDRGRGGEAFF,TGCAGTGCTAGAGATCGCGGGAGGGGGGGTGAAGCTTTCTTT
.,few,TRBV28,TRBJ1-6,CASGGYPDSNSPLHF,TGTGCCAGCGGGGGGTACCCCGACAGTAATTCACCCCTCCACTTT
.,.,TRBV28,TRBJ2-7,CASNPRSPPYEQYF,TGTGCCAGCAACCCCCGTTCCCCCCCCTACGAGCAGTACTTC
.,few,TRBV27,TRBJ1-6,CASSLLSGGSGSYNSPLHF,TGTGCCAGCAGTTTATTATCCGGGGGGAGTGGGTCCTATAATTCACCCCTCCACTTT
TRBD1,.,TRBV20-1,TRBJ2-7,CSAAPGQGWSEQYF,TGCAGTGCAGCTCCGGGACAGGGATGGTCCGAGCAGTACTTC
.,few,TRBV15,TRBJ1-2,CATSRSGGISGYTF,TGTGCCACCAGCAGATCGGGGGGAATTAGTGGCTACACCTTC
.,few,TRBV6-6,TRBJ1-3,CASSYGSVVGNTIYF,TGTGCCAGCAGTTACGGTTCCGTCGTTGGAAACACCATATATTTT
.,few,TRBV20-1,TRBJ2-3,CSARRHKASTDTQYF,TGCAGTGCTAGGAGACATAAAGCTAGCACAGATACGCAGTATTTT
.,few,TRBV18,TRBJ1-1,CASSPPAASPNTEAFF,TGTGCCAGCTCACCACCCGCGGCCAGCCCTAACACTGAAGCTTTCTTT
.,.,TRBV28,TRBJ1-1,CASSPGLTNTEAFF,TGTGCCAGCAGTCCCGGACTTACGAACACTGAAGCTTTCTTT